The next 9 T cell receptor beta chains were all read from a single sample in a study of T-cell memory formation after mild COVID-19. Each CDR3 protein is one row after TCRdb ran MiXCR on the 5' RACE reads. The top ten clones hold around 12% of a sample with just under 550,000 distinct CDR3 sequences, around 20% of them seen once. The sequencing input was PBMCs or a T cell subset sorted from them (not recorded which). The origin of the receptors is an adult woman who had mild COVID-19 (a few samples of this study predate the infection). Cell type and time point are not known.

The chain carries TRBV14 and TRBJ2-7, with TRBD2 matching over 12 bases. The CDR3 has 15 amino acids. Germline assignment: CDR1 SGHDN and CDR2 FVKESK. Germline trimming cut 8 bases from V and 0 bases from J; bases unmatched to any gene: 5. The CDR3 nucleotides are TGTGCCAGCTTTGGACTAGCGGGACGCTCCTACGAGCAGTACTTC. Translated, it gives CASFGLAGRSYEQYF.

The rearrangement links TRBV20-1 to TRBJ2-3, with 10 bases that match TRBD2. The CDR3 has 15 residues. Germline V gives CDR1 DFQATT, CDR2 SNEGSKA (reference sequence). After removal of 5 bases from V and 4 bases from J, the junction contained 9 bases not matched to a gene. CDR3: CSAQRGTSGADTQYF. CDR3 DNA: TGCAGTGCTCAGAGGGGAACTAGCGGGGCAGATACGCAGTATTTT.

The sample holds a few counts of this clonotype. The V call is TRBV3-1, the J call TRBJ2-5; 14 nucleotides match TRBD2. Germline loops: CDR1 LGHDT, CDR2 YNNKEL (reference sequence). The CDR3 consists of 18 residues. The V gene end was trimmed by 5 bases and the J gene end by 1 base; junction bases not matched to a gene: 9. As DNA, the CDR3 is TGTGCCAGCAGCGAGGGACTAGCGGGAGTTTCCCCCCAAGAGACCCAGTACTTC. Encoded protein: CASSEGLAGVSPQETQYF.

This clonotype was counted between two and nine times. For the CDR3, the DNA is TGTGCCAGTAGTATGTGGGACAGACCGAATCAGCCCCAGCATTTT. The encoded protein is CASSMWDRPNQPQHF. V is TRBV19 and J is TRBJ1-5, with 7 bases lining up with TRBD1. The CDR3 is 15 amino acids. V lost 3 bases, J lost 4 bases, and 6 bases stayed unmatched. Germline V CDR1 and CDR2: LNHDA, SQIVND (reference sequence).

The chain has TRBV12-3 or TRBV12-4 and TRBJ1-1, with a possible D match to TRBD1 (5 bases). V was trimmed by 7 bases and J by 6 bases, leaving 15 bases between them. The CDR3 length is 13 residues. This chain's CDR3 is CASNVDTNPEAFF. DNA of the CDR3: TGTGCCAGCAATGTGGACACAAACCCTGAAGCTTTCTTT.

V and J are TRBV6-5 and TRBJ1-2, with D possibly being TRBD1 (6 bases). V dropped 2 bases and J dropped 8 bases, with 15 bases sitting between them. The CDR3 totals 14 residues. Looked up from germline, CDR1 is MNHEY and CDR2 is SVGAGI. Written as DNA, the CDR3 is TGTGCCAGCAGTTACCTACAGGGAACCGGCGGCTACACCTTC. It is translated as CASSYLQGTGGYTF.

The rearrangement uses TRBV20-1 and TRBJ1-5; D is possibly TRBD1 (5 bases). CDR1 is DFQATT, CDR2 SNEGSKA, per germline (reference sequence). The length of the CDR3 is 14 residues. The V end lost 6 bases, the J end lost 0 bases, and 12 bases lay between the germline ends. The CDR3 loop reads CSAAGRNSNQPQHF. The CDR3 DNA reads as TGCAGTGCCGCGGGACGGAATAGCAATCAGCCCCAGCATTTT.

This chain uses TRBV4-1 with TRBJ2-5, with no clear D. This CDR3 is 14 amino acids long. Germline CDR1 and CDR2: MGHRA and YSYEKL. The V end was cut by 0 bases, the J end by 1 base, with 6 bases between. The CDR3 region has the DNA TGCGCCAGCAGCCAAGAATTGGGCCAAGAGACCCAGTACTTC. It specifies CASSQELGQETQYF.

This clonotype was detected only a few times. In DNA, the CDR3 is TGCAGCGTGGGACCGGGAGGCCCCCTCGAGCAGTACTTC. Its translation: CSVGPGGPLEQYF. The rearrangement uses TRBV29-1 and TRBJ2-7; 7 nucleotides align to TRBD2. The CDR3 covers 13 residues. Germline-derived CDR1 and CDR2 are SQVTM and ANQGSEA. V was pared by 6 bases and J by 6 bases, with 11 bases of the junction left unmatched.